This T cell receptor beta chain was identified during a study of blood T cell repertoires in COVID-19. Study context: The origin of the acute and convalescent COVID-19 samples was the United States, Italy and Spain.

Authors' data handling: Quantification of nucleated cells was approximated via reference gene primer amplification. The data were produced by immunoSEQ multiplex PCR, yet TCRdb's version contains in-frame clones alone and is incomplete. V, J and clone size reflect that table, while D and trimming were determined from the DNA. The sample lists a few hundred thousand clones; 87% were seen once. This clone was recorded only once. V lost 1 base and J lost 7, with 10 bases in between. Germline V gene sequence: CDR1 SGHDN, CDR2 FVKESK. The CDR3 is made up of 14 amino acids. The chain joins TRBV14 to TRBJ2-2; D is unresolved. The origin of this receptor is a woman aged 50 to 65 who had recovered from COVID-19. Sample: peripheral blood. The CDR3 coding sequence is TGTGCCAGCAGCCAAGGCGGCCCGGGCGGGGAGCTGTTTTTT. The encoded protein is CASSQGGPGGELFF.